The present TCR beta chain was sequenced within a study of CD8 T cells in ankylosing spondylitis. General study results and limits: Earlier literature documents some of the motif variants in reactive arthritis synovial fluid and blood. About 8 highly homologous variants made up a TCR beta motif, and this motif appeared characteristic of ankylosing spondylitis blood.

The V end lost 5 bases, the J end lost 7 bases, and 3 bases lay between the germline ends. Germline loops: CDR1 DFQATT, CDR2 SNEGSKA (reference sequence). This CDR3 has 9 amino acids. Construction of TCR beta libraries was performed using quantitative 5'-RACE with molecular barcodes. MiXCR, run by TCRdb on the 5' RACE reads, gives a single entry per CDR3 protein. The table shows about 96,000 distinct CDR3 sequences, with around 30% occurring only once. The sample holds many counts of this clonotype. Its antigen is not identified. The sequence came from a male donor with ankylosing spondylitis or in good health (not recorded which). This chain uses TRBV20-1 with TRBJ2-1; D uncertain. Sequenced: blood, either unsorted or a sorted T cell fraction (not recorded which). The CDR3 sequence: CSAPNEQFF. DNA of the CDR3: TGCAGTGCTCCGAATGAGCAGTTCTTC.